The 11 T cell receptor beta chains reported below all come from one sample, sequenced in a study of T cells in Graves' hyperthyroidism and ophthalmopathy (dated by TCRdb to the late 2010s). Library preparation used multiplex PCR. The reads were generated on an Illumina HiSeq 2000. The TCR beta CDR3 regions were amplified from the RNA transcripts. The TCR CDR3 was subjected to a first round of RT-PCR using the HTBI primer set and the Qiagen OneStep RT-PCR kit. In-frame beta chains were kept once TCRdb had trimmed the public reads at Q25 with fastp and called clones with MiXCR. Each entry merges the rows of one CDR3 protein and shows their most common DNA and genes. A total of roughly 280,000 distinct CDR3 sequences appear in this sample, 22% of them only once. The ten top clones hold 50% to 75% of the sample. Input material: blood. These receptors originate from a young man with Graves' ophthalmopathy.

This clonotype was seen many times. The genes are TRBV5-5 and TRBJ1-1, with D unresolved. This CDR3 spans 16 amino acids. With 0 bases removed from V and 1 base from J, the gap between germline ends came to 13 bases. The germline gives CDR1 SGHKS, CDR2 YYEKEE (reference sequence). For the CDR3, the DNA is TGTGCCAGCAGCTTGGTTGTTCGGTTGACGAACACTGAAGCTTTCTTT. It codes for CASSLVVRLTNTEAFF.

The table lists this clonotype with a few counts. The chain combines TRBV15 with TRBJ1-4; 10 nucleotides align to TRBD1. Trimming cost V 1 base and J 5 bases; bases outside gene matches: 4. This CDR3 spans 16 amino acids. Germline CDR1 LNHNV, CDR2 YYDKDF (reference sequence). For the CDR3, the DNA is TGTGCCACCAGCAGAGTGGACAGGGGGAGGAATGAAAAACTGTTTTTT. This sequence encodes CATSRVDRGRNEKLFF.

This clonotype was seen more than once but under ten times. The chain uses TRBV27 and TRBJ1-6, with 7 positions matching TRBD1. V was clipped by 7 bases and J by 10 bases; unmatched bases: 7. From germline, CDR1 is MNHEY and CDR2 SMNVEV (reference sequence). The CDR3 has 13 amino acids. The CDR3 DNA follows: TGTGCCAGCACCGCTACAGGGGCCTCACCCCTCCACTTT. Translation gives CASTATGASPLHF.

This clonotype was picked up many times. This chain links TRBV24-1 with TRBJ2-2; tentatively, D is TRBD1 (5 bases). V lost 4 bases and J 0 bases, leaving 11 bases between the germline ends. The CDR3 is 16 amino acids. Germline V lookup: CDR1 KGHDR, CDR2 SFDVKD. CDR3 DNA: TGTGCCACCAGTGACGCAGGGTGGACGAACACCGGGGAGCTGTTTTTT. Encoded protein: CATSDAGWTNTGELFF.

The table lists this clonotype with a few counts. The J gene is TRBJ2-1, the V gene TRBV5-1; no clear D gene. This CDR3 comprises 12 residues. Germline lookup yields CDR1 SGHRS and CDR2 YFSETQ. Trimming took 0 bases from V and 8 from J, leaving 6 bases between them. The CDR3 loop reads CASSLGSYEQFF. CDR3 bases: TGCGCCAGCAGCTTGGGTAGTTATGAGCAGTTCTTC.

CDR3 loop: CASSFRTNYGYTF. Written as DNA, the CDR3 is TGTGCCAGCAGTTTTAGGACTAACTATGGCTACACCTTC. This rearrangement joins TRBV12-3 or TRBV12-4 to TRBJ1-2; no reliable D call. CDR3 length: 13 amino acids. Trimming removed 3 bases at V and 0 bases at J, with 5 bases between.

The chain has TRBV7-2 and TRBJ2-2; 7 bases fit TRBD2. CDR1 and CDR2 from the germline V gene are SGHTA and FQGNSA. This CDR3 is 18 amino acids long. With V trimmed by 0 bases and J by 5 bases, 12 bases remained unmatched. The CDR3 DNA reads as TGTGCCAGCAGCTTAGCTGATGGCGGGAGAGGTCGAACCGGGGAGCTGTTTTTT. As protein: CASSLADGGRGRTGELFF.

As regards this clonotype: Being one base from a much bigger clone, this may be a read error. The chain employs TRBV20-1 and TRBJ1-5; TRBD1 might be the D (5 bases). The CDR3 spans 16 residues. Per the germline V gene, CDR1 is DFQATT and CDR2 is SNEGSKA (reference sequence). The CDR3, as DNA: TGCAGTGCTAGTCCCAAAGGAACAGGCTTCAATCAGCCCAAGCATTTT. Translated, it gives CSASPKGTGFNQPKHF.

This sequence joins TRBV20-1 and TRBJ2-1, with 11 bases fitting TRBD2. With V trimmed by 4 bases and J by 4 bases, 3 bases remained unmatched. CDR1 and CDR2 from the germline V gene are DFQATT and SNEGSKA (reference sequence). The CDR3 is made up of 14 amino acids. CDR3 coding DNA: TGCAGTGCTATGACTAGCGGGGAATACAATGAGCAGTTCTTC. Its protein product is CSAMTSGEYNEQFF.

The V gene is TRBV7-8, the J gene TRBJ1-6; D is undetermined. Germline loops: CDR1 SGHVS, CDR2 FQNEAQ. This CDR3 spans 13 amino acids. V gave up 5 bases and J gave up 5 bases, with 7 bases separating them. The CDR3 sequence: CASSRENNSPLHF. The CDR3, as DNA: TGTGCCAGCAGCCGCGAGAATAATTCACCCCTCCACTTT.

The V and J genes are TRBV19 and TRBJ2-1; D may be TRBD2 (6 bases). Germline-derived CDR1 and CDR2 are LNHDA and SQIVND (reference sequence). CDR3 length equals 15 residues. Trimming removed 4 bases from V and 4 bases from J, with 14 bases in between. The CDR3 sequence is CASSNRERGYNEQFF. Here the CDR3 DNA reads TGTGCCAGTAGTAACCGGGAGAGAGGGTACAATGAGCAGTTCTTC.